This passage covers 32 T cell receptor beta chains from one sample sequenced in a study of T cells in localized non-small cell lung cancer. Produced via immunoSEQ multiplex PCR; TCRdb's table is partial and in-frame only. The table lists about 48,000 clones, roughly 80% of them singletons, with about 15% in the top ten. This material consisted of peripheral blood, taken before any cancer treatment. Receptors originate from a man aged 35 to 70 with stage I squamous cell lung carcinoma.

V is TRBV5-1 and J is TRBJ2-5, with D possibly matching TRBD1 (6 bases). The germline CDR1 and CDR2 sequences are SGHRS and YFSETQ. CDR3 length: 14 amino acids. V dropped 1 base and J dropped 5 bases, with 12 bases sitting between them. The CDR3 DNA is TGCGCCAGCAGCTTGAACGTACAGGGTGAGACCCAGTACTTC. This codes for CASSLNVQGETQYF.

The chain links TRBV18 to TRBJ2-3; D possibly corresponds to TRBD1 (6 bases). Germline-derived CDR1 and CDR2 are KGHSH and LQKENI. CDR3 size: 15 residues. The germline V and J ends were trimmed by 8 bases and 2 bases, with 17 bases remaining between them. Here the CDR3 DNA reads TGTGCCAGCCAGACGTCGGACAGTTACACAGATACGCAGTATTTT. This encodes CASQTSDSYTDTQYF.

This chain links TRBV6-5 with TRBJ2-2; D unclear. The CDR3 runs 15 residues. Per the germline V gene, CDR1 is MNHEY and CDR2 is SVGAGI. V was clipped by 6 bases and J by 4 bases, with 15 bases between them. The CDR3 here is CASSTGTTGTGELFF. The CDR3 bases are TGTGCCAGCAGCACCGGAACCACGGGCACCGGGGAGCTGTTTTTT.

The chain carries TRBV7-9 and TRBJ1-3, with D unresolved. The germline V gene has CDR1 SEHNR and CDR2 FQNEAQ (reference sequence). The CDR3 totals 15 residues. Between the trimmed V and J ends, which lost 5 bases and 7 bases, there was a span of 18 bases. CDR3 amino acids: CASSGELKVPNTIYF. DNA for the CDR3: TGTGCCAGCAGCGGAGAGCTAAAGGTGCCCAACACCATATATTTT.

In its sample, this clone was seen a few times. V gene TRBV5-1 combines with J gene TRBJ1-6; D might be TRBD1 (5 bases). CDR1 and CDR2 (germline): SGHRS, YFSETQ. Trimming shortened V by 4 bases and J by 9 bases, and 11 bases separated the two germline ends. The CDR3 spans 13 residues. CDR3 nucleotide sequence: TGCGCCAGCAGCAGGGACTTGGGTTCACCCCTCCACTTT. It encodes CASSRDLGSPLHF.

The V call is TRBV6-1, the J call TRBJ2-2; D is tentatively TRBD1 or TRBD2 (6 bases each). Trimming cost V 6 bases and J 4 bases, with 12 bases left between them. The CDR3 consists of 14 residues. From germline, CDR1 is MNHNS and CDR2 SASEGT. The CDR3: CASRQGLGTGELFF. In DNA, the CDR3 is TGTGCCAGCAGACAGGGACTGGGCACCGGGGAGCTGTTTTTT.

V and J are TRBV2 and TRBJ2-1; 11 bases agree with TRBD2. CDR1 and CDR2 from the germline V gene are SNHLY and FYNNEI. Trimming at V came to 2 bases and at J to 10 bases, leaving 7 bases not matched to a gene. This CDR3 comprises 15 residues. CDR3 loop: CASSELVAGGREQFF. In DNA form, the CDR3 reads TGTGCCAGCAGTGAATTGGTAGCGGGGGGGCGGGAGCAGTTCTTC.

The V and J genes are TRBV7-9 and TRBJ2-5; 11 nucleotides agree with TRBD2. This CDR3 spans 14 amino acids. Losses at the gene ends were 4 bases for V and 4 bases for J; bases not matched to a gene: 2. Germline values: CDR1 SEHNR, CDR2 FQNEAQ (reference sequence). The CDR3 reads CASSSTSGAETQYF. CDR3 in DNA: TGTGCCAGCAGCTCGACTAGCGGGGCAGAGACCCAGTACTTC. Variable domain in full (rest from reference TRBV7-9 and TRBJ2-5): DTGVSQNPRHKITKRGQNVTFRCDPISEHNRLYWYRQTLGQGPEFLTYFQNEAQLEKSRLLSDRFSAERPKGSFSTLEIQRTEQGDSAMYLCASSSTSGAETQYFGPGTRLLVL.

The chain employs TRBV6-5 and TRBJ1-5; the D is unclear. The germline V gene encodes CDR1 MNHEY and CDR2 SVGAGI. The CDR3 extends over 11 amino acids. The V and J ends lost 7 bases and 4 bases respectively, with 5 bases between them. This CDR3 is CASKGNQPQHF. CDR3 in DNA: TGTGCCAGCAAGGGAAATCAGCCCCAGCATTTT.

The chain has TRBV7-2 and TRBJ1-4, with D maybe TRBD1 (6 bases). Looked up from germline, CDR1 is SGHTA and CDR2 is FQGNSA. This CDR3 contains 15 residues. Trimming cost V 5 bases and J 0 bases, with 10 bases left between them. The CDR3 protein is CASSPGETTNEKLFF. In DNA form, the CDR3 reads TGTGCCAGCAGCCCAGGGGAAACAACTAATGAAAAACTGTTTTTT.

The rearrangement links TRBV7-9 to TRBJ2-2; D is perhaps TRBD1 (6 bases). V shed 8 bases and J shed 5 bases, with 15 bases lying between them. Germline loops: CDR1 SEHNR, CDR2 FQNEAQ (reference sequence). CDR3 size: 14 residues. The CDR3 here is CASAQGRITGELFF. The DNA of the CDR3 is TGTGCCAGCGCCCAGGGGCGGATAACCGGGGAGCTGTTTTTT. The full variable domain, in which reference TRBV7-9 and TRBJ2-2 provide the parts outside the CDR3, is DTGVSQNPRHKITKRGQNVTFRCDPISEHNRLYWYRQTLGQGPEFLTYFQNEAQLEKSRLLSDRFSAERPKGSFSTLEIQRTEQGDSAMYLCASAQGRITGELFFGEGSRLTVL.

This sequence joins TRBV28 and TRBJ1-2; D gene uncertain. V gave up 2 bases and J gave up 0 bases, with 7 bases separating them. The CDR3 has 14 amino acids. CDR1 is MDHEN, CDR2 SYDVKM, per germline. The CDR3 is CASSLGYTNYGYTF. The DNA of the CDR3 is TGTGCCAGCAGTTTAGGCTACACTAACTATGGCTACACCTTC.

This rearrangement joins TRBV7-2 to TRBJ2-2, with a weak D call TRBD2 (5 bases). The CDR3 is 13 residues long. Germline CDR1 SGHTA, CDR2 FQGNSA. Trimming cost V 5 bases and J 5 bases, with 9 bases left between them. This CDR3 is CASSGPGTGELFF. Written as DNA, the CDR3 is TGTGCCAGCAGCGGTCCGGGGACCGGGGAGCTGTTTTTT.

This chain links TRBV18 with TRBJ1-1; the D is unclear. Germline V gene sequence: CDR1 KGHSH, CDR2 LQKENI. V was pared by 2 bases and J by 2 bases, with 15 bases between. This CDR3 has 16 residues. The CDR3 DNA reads TGTGCCAGCTCACCAGGTGCAGGTGGTAGTAACACTGAAGCTTTCTTT. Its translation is CASSPGAGGSNTEAFF.

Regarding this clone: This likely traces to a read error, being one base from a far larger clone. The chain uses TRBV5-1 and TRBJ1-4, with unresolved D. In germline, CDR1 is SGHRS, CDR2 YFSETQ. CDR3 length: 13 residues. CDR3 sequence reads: CASSVVLDEKLFF. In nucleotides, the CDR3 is TGTGCCAGCAGCGTGGTGTTGGATGAAAAACTGTTTTTT. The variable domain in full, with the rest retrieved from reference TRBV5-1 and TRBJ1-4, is KAGVTQTPRYLIKTRGQQVTLSCSPISGHRSVSWYQQTPGQGLQFLFEYFSETQRNKGNFPGRFSGRQFSNSRSEMNVSTLELGDSALYLCASSVVLDEKLFFGSGTQLSVL.

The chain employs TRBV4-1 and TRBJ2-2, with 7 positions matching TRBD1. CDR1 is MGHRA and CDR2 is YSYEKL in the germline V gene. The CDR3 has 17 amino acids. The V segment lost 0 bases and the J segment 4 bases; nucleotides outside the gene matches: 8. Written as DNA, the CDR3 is TGCGCCAGCAGCCAAGACCTAACAGGGGCGGGCACCGGGGAGCTGTTTTTT. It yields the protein CASSQDLTGAGTGELFF.

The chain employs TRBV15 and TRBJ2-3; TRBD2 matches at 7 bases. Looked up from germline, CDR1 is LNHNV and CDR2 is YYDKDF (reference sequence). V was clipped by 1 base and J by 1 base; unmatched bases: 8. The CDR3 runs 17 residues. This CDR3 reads CATSRGLQAGGTDTQYF. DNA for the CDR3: TGTGCCACCAGCAGAGGACTACAGGCGGGGGGCACAGATACGCAGTATTTT.

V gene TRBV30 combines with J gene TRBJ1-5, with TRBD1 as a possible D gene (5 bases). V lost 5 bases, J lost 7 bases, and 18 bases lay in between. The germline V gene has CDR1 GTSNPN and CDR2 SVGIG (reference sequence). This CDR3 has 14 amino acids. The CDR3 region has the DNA TGTGCCTGGGACCGGGCCCGGGGCGGCCAGCCCCAGCATTTT. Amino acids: CAWDRARGGQPQHF. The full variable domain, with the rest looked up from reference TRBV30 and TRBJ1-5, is SQTIHQWPATLVQPVGSPLSLECTVEGTSNPNLYWYRQAAGRGLQLLFYSVGIGQISSEVPQNLSASRPQDRQFILSSKKLLLSDSGFYLCAWDRARGGQPQHFGDGTRLSIL.

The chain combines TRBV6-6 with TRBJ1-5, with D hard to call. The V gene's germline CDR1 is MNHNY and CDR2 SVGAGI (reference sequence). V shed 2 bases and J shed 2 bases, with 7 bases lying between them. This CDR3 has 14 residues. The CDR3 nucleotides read TGTGCCAGCAGTTACGCCGCAGGCAATCAGCCCCAGCATTTT. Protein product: CASSYAAGNQPQHF.

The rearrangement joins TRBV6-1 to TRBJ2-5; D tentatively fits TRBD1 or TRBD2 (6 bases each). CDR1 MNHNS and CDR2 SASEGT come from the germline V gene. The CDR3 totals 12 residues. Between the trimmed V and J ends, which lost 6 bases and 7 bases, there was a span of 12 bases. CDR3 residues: CASSPPGATQYF. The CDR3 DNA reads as TGTGCCAGCAGCCCCCCGGGGGCGACCCAGTACTTC.

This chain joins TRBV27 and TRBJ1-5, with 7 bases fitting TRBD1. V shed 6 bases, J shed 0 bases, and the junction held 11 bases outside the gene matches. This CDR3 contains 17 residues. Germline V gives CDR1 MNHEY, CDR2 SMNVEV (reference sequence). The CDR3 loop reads CASRPGTVVYSNQPQHF. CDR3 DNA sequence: TGTGCCAGCAGGCCCGGGACAGTAGTGTATAGCAATCAGCCCCAGCATTTT.

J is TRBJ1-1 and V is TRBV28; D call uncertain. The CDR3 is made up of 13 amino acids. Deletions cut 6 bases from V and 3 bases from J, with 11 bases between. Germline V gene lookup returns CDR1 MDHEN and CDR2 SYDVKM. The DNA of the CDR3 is TGTGCCAGCAGCCCTCAACCCTACACTGAAGCTTTCTTT. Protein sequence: CASSPQPYTEAFF. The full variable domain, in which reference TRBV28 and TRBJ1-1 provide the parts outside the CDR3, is DVKVTQSSRYLVKRTGEKVFLECVQDMDHENMFWYRQDPGLGLRLIYFSYDVKMKEKGDIPEGYSVSREKKERFSLILESASTNQTSMYLCASSPQPYTEAFFGQGTRLTVV.

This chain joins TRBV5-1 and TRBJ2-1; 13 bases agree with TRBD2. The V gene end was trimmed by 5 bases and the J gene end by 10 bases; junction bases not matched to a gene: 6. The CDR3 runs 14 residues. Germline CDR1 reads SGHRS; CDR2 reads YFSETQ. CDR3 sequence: CASSPGLAGIEQFF. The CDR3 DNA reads TGCGCCAGCAGTCCGGGACTAGCGGGGATCGAGCAGTTCTTC.

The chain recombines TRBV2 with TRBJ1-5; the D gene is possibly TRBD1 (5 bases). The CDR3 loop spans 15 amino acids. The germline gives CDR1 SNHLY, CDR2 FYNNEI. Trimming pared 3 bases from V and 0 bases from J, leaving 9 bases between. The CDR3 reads CASSDEGYSNQPQHF. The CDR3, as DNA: TGTGCCAGCAGTGACGAGGGGTATAGCAATCAGCCCCAGCATTTT.

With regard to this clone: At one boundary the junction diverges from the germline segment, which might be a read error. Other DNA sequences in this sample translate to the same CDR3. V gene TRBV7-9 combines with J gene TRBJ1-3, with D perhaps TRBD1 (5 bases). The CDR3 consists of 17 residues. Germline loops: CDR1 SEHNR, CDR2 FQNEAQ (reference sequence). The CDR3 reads CASSQRQGGRSGNTIYF. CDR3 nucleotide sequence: TGCGCCAGCAGCCAACGGCAGGGTGGGAGATCTGGAAACACCATATATTTT. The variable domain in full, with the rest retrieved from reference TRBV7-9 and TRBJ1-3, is DTGVSQNPRHKITKRGQNVTFRCDPISEHNRLYWYRQTLGQGPEFLTYFQNEAQLEKSRLLSDRFSAERPKGSFSTLEIQRTEQGDSAMYLCASSQRQGGRSGNTIYFGEGSWLTVV.

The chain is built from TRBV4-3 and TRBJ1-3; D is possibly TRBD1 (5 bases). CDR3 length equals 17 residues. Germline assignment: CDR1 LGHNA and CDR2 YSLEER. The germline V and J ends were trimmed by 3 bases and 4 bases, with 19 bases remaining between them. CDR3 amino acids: CASSQGFLGLGGNTIYF. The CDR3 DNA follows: TGCGCCAGCAGCCAGGGGTTTTTGGGGCTTGGCGGAAACACCATATATTTT.

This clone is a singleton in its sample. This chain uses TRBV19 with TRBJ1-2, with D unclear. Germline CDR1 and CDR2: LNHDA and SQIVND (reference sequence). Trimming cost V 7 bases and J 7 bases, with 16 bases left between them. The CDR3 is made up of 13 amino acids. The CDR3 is CASKNSARFGYTF. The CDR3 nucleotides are TGTGCCAGTAAAAATAGCGCTAGGTTTGGCTACACCTTC.

CDR3 DNA: TGTGCCAGCAGAGGACAGTACGGTCAGCCCCAGCATTTT. The encoded protein is CASRGQYGQPQHF. V is TRBV28 and J is TRBJ1-5; tentatively, D is TRBD1 (6 bases). CDR1 and CDR2 from the germline V gene are MDHEN and SYDVKM. Trimming pared 6 bases from V and 6 bases from J, leaving 12 bases between. CDR3 size: 13 residues.

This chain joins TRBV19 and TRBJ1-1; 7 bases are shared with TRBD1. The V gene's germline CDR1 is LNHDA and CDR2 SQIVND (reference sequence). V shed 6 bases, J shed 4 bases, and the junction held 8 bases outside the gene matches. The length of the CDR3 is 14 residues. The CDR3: CASSGTTGSTEAFF. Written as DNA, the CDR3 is TGTGCCAGTAGCGGAACGACAGGGAGCACTGAAGCTTTCTTT.

CDR3 protein: CASSSMDRAGGNTIYF. The CDR3 DNA reads as TGCGCCAGCAGCTCTATGGACAGGGCGGGCGGAAACACCATATATTTT. The chain has TRBV5-1 and TRBJ1-3, with TRBD1 matching 8 bases. The J segment lost 4 bases and the V segment lost 3 bases, leaving 9 bases of the junction unmatched. The CDR3 loop spans 16 amino acids. The germline CDR1 and CDR2 sequences are SGHRS and YFSETQ.

Here the CDR3 reads CASSRRSGEVRDEQYF. As DNA, the CDR3 is TGCGCCAGCAGCCGGCGAAGCGGGGAGGTCAGGGACGAGCAGTACTTC. The genes are TRBV4-1 and TRBJ2-7, with 7 bases lining up with TRBD2. V dropped 4 bases and J dropped 5; count of bases not matched to a gene: 14. The CDR3 sequence is 16 residues long. Germline V CDR1 and CDR2: MGHRA, YSYEKL.

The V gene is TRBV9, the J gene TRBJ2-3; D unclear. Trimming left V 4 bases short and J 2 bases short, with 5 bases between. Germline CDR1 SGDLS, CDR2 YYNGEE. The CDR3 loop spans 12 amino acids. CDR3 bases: TGTGCCAGCAGCACGACCACAGATACGCAGTATTTT. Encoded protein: CASSTTTDTQYF.